This entry features one T cell receptor beta chain sequence. The antigen is not known. This sample is part of a study of T cell responses to AZD1222 COVID-19 vaccine. Study findings and constraints: Epitopes outside B.1.351 and B.1.1.7 mutated regions reportedly drew nearly half of spike TCRs. White British donors predominated, females outnumbered males, and clonal diversity was possibly underestimated. CD4 TCRs associated with vaccination spanned spike, dominating at 160-218 and 743-854.

Using immunoSEQ multiplex PCR, the repertoire was profiled, and TCRdb retains in-frame clones only, with some absent. The data show approximately 77,000 clones, 80% to 90% seen once. The germline CDR1 and CDR2 sequences are GTSNPN and SVGIG (reference sequence). The CDR3 consists of 17 residues. V was shortened by 0 bases and J by 2 bases, with 18 bases between the two germline ends. Sequences were derived from peripheral blood, sampled 28 days after the second AZD1222 dose. The TCR sequence derives from an adult who received the AZD1222 COVID-19 vaccine. The chain carries TRBV30 and TRBJ2-3; a weak D match, TRBD1 (5 bases). CDR3 in amino acids: CAWSVRGSNPTTDTQYF. Here the CDR3 DNA reads TGTGCCTGGAGTGTAAGGGGCTCTAACCCCACCACAGATACGCAGTATTTT.